The 28 T cell receptor beta chains reported below all come from one sample, sequenced in a study of metastatic and nonmetastatic thyroid tumors. TCRdb reanalyzed the PCR reads with MiXCR. Of tens of thousands of clones listed, about 18% are singletons. Among the patients, none had received any treatment before thyroid surgery. Sequences were obtained from blood. The origin of the receptors is a male donor with papillary thyroid cancer or a benign thyroid nodule (not recorded which). Some clones in this sample may be carry-over from other donors' samples.

Many counts were recorded for this clone. This chain links TRBV7-2 with TRBJ2-1, with 9 bases matching TRBD2. The CDR3 is made up of 17 amino acids. Germline CDR1 and CDR2: SGHTA and FQGNSA. V gave up 1 base and J gave up 2 bases; unmatched junction bases: 6. Here the CDR3 reads CASSLGFGGGAYNEQFF. In nucleotides, the CDR3 is TGTGCCAGCAGCTTAGGTTTTGGCGGGGGGGCCTACAATGAGCAGTTCTTC. The entire variable domain, with the rest obtained from reference TRBV7-2 and TRBJ2-1, is as follows: GAGVSQSPSNKVTEKGKDVELRCDPISGHTALYWYRQSLGQGLEFLIYFQGNSAPDKSGLPSDRFSAERTGGSVSTLTIQRTQQEDSAVYLCASSLGFGGGAYNEQFFGPGTRLTVL.

This chain uses TRBV5-1 with TRBJ2-1, with 8 bases matching TRBD2. Trimming took 2 bases from V and 6 from J; bases not matched to a gene: 4. The CDR3 runs to 14 residues. CDR1 and CDR2 from the germline V gene are SGHRS and YFSETQ. As DNA, the CDR3 is TGCGCCAGCAGCTTTGCACGGGGGGGCAATGAGCAGTTCTTC. Translating it yields CASSFARGGNEQFF.

The rearrangement joins TRBV20-1 to TRBJ2-1, with a tentative D call TRBD2 (5 bases). Germline V gene data show CDR1 as DFQATT and CDR2 as SNEGSKA (reference sequence). This CDR3 is built from 15 residues. V shed 3 bases and J shed 7 bases, with 19 bases lying between them. CDR3 amino acids: CSARNPLGRWNEQFF. The CDR3 bases are TGCAGTGCTAGGAACCCACTAGGACGCTGGAATGAGCAGTTCTTC.

This clone is medium-sized in the sample. The sample has other DNA sequences that encode this CDR3 too. J is TRBJ2-7 and V is TRBV5-1; 8 bases line up with TRBD1. CDR1 is SGHRS, CDR2 YFSETQ, per germline. The CDR3 consists of 16 residues. The V segment lost 1 base and the J segment 6 bases; nucleotides outside the gene matches: 12. DNA of the CDR3: TGCGCCAGCAGCTTGTGGGACAGGAAGGGGTCTCGCGAGCAGTACTTC. It codes for CASSLWDRKGSREQYF.

This clone was recorded many times. The CDR3 here is CASSLGEGGSTDTQYF. The CDR3 DNA sequence: TGCGCCAGCAGCTTAGGAGAGGGGGGTAGCACAGATACGCAGTATTTT. This chain uses TRBV4-1 with TRBJ2-3; D tentatively fits TRBD1 or TRBD2 (6 bases each). Germline V gene lookup returns CDR1 MGHRA and CDR2 YSYEKL. This CDR3 has 16 residues. Deletions cut 5 bases from V and 0 bases from J, with 15 bases between.

This clone showed up just a few times. The chain joins TRBV27 to TRBJ2-7; D perhaps matches TRBD1 (6 bases). The germline CDR1 and CDR2 sequences are MNHEY and SMNVEV (reference sequence). Trimming removed 4 bases at V and 2 bases at J, with 12 bases between. The CDR3 sequence is 14 residues long. CDR3 sequence: CASSYQGKAYEQYF. The CDR3 coding sequence is TGTGCCAGCAGTTATCAGGGGAAAGCCTACGAGCAGTACTTC.

With respect to this clone: Relative to the germline gene, one junction end is altered; a read error may explain this. Other DNA sequences in the sample encode the same CDR3. The rearrangement links TRBV27 to TRBJ2-2; maybe TRBD2 (5 bases). Germline V gene lookup returns CDR1 MNHEY and CDR2 SMNVEV (reference sequence). CDR3 length: 14 amino acids. The CDR3 coding sequence is TGTGCCAGCAGTTTTAATCTCGGCGCCGGGGAACTGTTTTTT. Protein: CASSFNLGAGELFF.

This clone has at least ten counts. The gene calls are TRBV12-3 or TRBV12-4 and TRBJ2-5; D possibly corresponds to TRBD1 (6 bases). CDR3 length: 13 amino acids. V lost 3 bases to trimming and J lost 3 bases, with 8 bases between them. The DNA of the CDR3 is TGTGCCAGCAGTTTCCGGACAGAAGAGACCCAGTACTTC. It translates to CASSFRTEETQYF.

The table lists this clone with many counts. The CDR3 is CASRGLAGSGELFF. The CDR3 nucleotides are TGCGCCAGCAGGGGACTAGCGGGATCCGGGGAGCTGTTTTTT. This chain connects TRBV10-1 to TRBJ2-2, with TRBD2 matching 13 bases. CDR1 is WNHNN and CDR2 is SYGVQD in the germline V gene (reference sequence). V lost 6 bases and J lost 6; bases outside the gene matches: 1. CDR3 size: 14 residues.

This clone came up many times. For the CDR3, the DNA is TGTGCCAGCACTAAGACAGGGGGCGTAGAGACCCAGTACTTC. Its translation is CASTKTGGVETQYF. The V and J genes are TRBV6-1 and TRBJ2-5, with 10 positions matching TRBD1. This CDR3 contains 14 residues. Germline-derived CDR1 and CDR2 are MNHNS and SASEGT. V lost 7 bases to trimming and J lost 4 bases; unmatched junction nucleotides: 6.

This clone was seen at least ten times. The V call is TRBV11-2, the J call TRBJ2-3; D is uncertain. The CDR3 length is 13 residues. Trimming shortened V by 7 bases and J by 2 bases, and 10 bases separated the two germline ends. Germline V gives CDR1 SGHAT, CDR2 FQNNGV. CDR3 coding DNA: TGTGCCAGCAAGCGACTGAACACAGATACGCAGTATTTT. Its translation is CASKRLNTDTQYF. The full variable domain, with the rest looked up from reference TRBV11-2 and TRBJ2-3, is EAGVAQSPRYKIIEKRQSVAFWCNPISGHATLYWYQQILGQGPKLLIQFQNNGVVDDSQLPKDRFSAERLKGVDSTLKIQPAKLEDSAVYLCASKRLNTDTQYFGPGTRLTVL.

This sequence joins TRBV12-3 or TRBV12-4 and TRBJ2-2, with D possibly matching TRBD2 (6 bases). The CDR3 length is 15 residues. The V gene lost 1 base and the J gene lost 7 bases, with 13 bases spanning the gap. CDR3 protein: CASSLGVQRVGELFF. The CDR3 DNA reads TGTGCCAGCAGTTTAGGCGTACAGCGGGTCGGGGAGCTGTTTTTT.

There are many counts of this clone. The chain joins TRBV10-3 to TRBJ1-1; D is ambiguous. The CDR3 has 14 residues. Germline V lookup: CDR1 ENHRY, CDR2 SYGVKD. V was trimmed by 1 base and J by 3 bases, leaving 9 bases between them. Here the CDR3 reads CAISEYQDDTEAFF. The CDR3 DNA reads TGTGCCATCAGTGAGTATCAGGATGACACTGAAGCTTTCTTT.

This clone turned up a few times. This chain uses TRBV27 with TRBJ2-7; possible D gene TRBD1, 6 bases. The germline V gene encodes CDR1 MNHEY and CDR2 SMNVEV (reference sequence). V lost 6 bases and J lost 3, with 15 bases in between. CDR3 size: 14 residues. The CDR3 sequence is CASRGGHVIYEQYF. The DNA for the CDR3 is TGTGCCAGCAGAGGGGGACATGTTATCTACGAGCAGTACTTC.

Ten or more counts support this clone. The chain recombines TRBV7-2 with TRBJ2-5, with D unclear. Germline V CDR1 and CDR2: SGHTA, FQGNSA. V was trimmed by 1 base and J by 4 bases, leaving 7 bases between them. CDR3 length equals 13 residues. The CDR3 coding sequence is TGTGCCAGCAGCTTAGGGTTTGGAGAGACCCAGTACTTC. Its translation is CASSLGFGETQYF.

This clone occurred once. The chain employs TRBV5-1 and TRBJ2-1; 7 bases map to TRBD2. CDR3 size: 17 residues. CDR1 SGHRS and CDR2 YFSETQ come from the germline V gene. Trimming removed 3 bases from V and 3 bases from J; junction bases left unmatched: 12. CDR3 coding DNA: TGCGCCAGCAGCTCACCCGGGGCGGGAGCTCACTACAATGAGCAGTTCTTC. Amino acids: CASSSPGAGAHYNEQFF.

The rearrangement joins TRBV6-1 to TRBJ1-6; tentative D call: TRBD1 (6 bases). This CDR3 contains 15 residues. Trimming left V 0 bases short and J 14 bases short, with 17 bases between. Germline-derived CDR1 and CDR2 are MNHNS and SASEGT. The CDR3 is CASSEAGGAQLSLHF. The CDR3 region has the DNA TGTGCCAGCAGTGAAGCGGGGGGGGCGCAGCTCTCCCTCCACTTT.

Only a few counts were recorded for this clone. A junction boundary mismatches the germline segment, possibly from a read error. The rearrangement links TRBV28 to TRBJ1-1, with a tentative D call TRBD1 (5 bases). Germline V gene lookup returns CDR1 MDHEN and CDR2 SYDVKM. The CDR3 covers 13 residues. The CDR3 reads CASSFAGSTEAFF. CDR3 bases: TGTGCCAGCAGTTTTGCAGGGTCCACTGAGGCTTTCTTT.

This clone was detected ten times or more. A much larger clone differs from this one at a single base, so this may be a read error. This chain connects TRBV14 to TRBJ2-5; TRBD2 matches 9 bases. Germline CDR1 reads SGHDN; CDR2 reads FVKESK. J was trimmed by 1 base and V by 2 bases; bases with no gene match: 5. The CDR3 runs 16 residues. The CDR3 region is CASSQTVTSGQETQYF. The CDR3 DNA reads TGTGCCAGCAGCCAAACCGTGACTAGCGGCCAAGAGACCCAGTACTTC.

This clone was seen many times. The chain joins TRBV16 to TRBJ1-1; D is unclear. CDR1 and CDR2 from the germline V gene are KGHSY and FQNENV. Trimming pared 4 bases from V and 5 bases from J, leaving 11 bases between. The CDR3 consists of 13 residues. The CDR3 nucleotides read TGTGCCAGCAGCCTAAGCCCCGGGACTGAAGCTTTCTTT. This translates into CASSLSPGTEAFF.

The rearrangement joins TRBV6-2 or TRBV6-3 to TRBJ2-7, with 9 bases fitting TRBD2. Unmatched junction bases numbered 2, after V lost 3 bases and J lost 8 bases. Per the germline V gene, CDR1 is MNHEY and CDR2 is SVGEGT. CDR3 length equals 12 residues. This chain's CDR3 is CASSYSSGKQYF. The CDR3 DNA reads as TGTGCCAGCAGTTATTCTAGCGGGAAGCAGTACTTC.

For this clone: Compared with germline, one end of the junction differs, possibly owing to a read error. V usage is TRBV12-3 or TRBV12-4 and J usage is TRBJ2-1; 9 bases line up with TRBD2. The CDR3 contains 15 residues. The CDR3 coding sequence is TGTGCCAGCAGTTTACAGGCTAGCGGGGTGAATGATCAGTTCTTC. Translating gives CASSLQASGVNDQFF.

The J gene is TRBJ2-7, the V gene TRBV6-1; TRBD1 matches at 7 bases. CDR1 is MNHNS and CDR2 is SASEGT in the germline V gene. V was pared by 6 bases and J by 6 bases, with 8 bases of the junction left unmatched. CDR3 length equals 13 residues. The CDR3 DNA reads as TGTGCCAGCAGCATACAGGGGACCGCCGAGCAGTACTTC. It specifies CASSIQGTAEQYF.

This clone was seen many times. V usage is TRBV5-5 and J usage is TRBJ1-5, with a tentative D call TRBD1 (5 bases). This CDR3 contains 16 residues. From germline, CDR1 is SGHKS and CDR2 YYEKEE (reference sequence). V was clipped by 0 bases and J by 2 bases, with 12 bases between them. Written as DNA, the CDR3 is TGTGCCAGCAGCTTGGTGGGGGGGGACGGCAATCAGCCCCAGCATTTT. This encodes CASSLVGGDGNQPQHF.

V and J are TRBV9 and TRBJ2-1, with 8 bases identical to TRBD2. This CDR3 comprises 19 residues. CDR1 and CDR2 from the germline V gene are SGDLS and YYNGEE. The V and J ends lost 0 bases and 0 bases, in that order; junction bases with no gene match: 11. CDR3 residues: CASSVEPGGGRSSYNEQFF. The CDR3 DNA follows: TGTGCCAGCAGCGTAGAACCCGGGGGGGGTAGGAGCTCCTACAATGAGCAGTTCTTC. The entire variable domain, with the rest obtained from reference TRBV9 and TRBJ2-1, is as follows: DSGVTQTPKHLITATGQRVTLRCSPRSGDLSVYWYQQSLDQGLQFLIQYYNGEERAKGNILERFSAQQFPDLHSELNLSSLELGDSALYFCASSVEPGGGRSSYNEQFFGPGTRLTVL.

This clone was recorded many times. CDR3 protein: CASSEGAGGSTDTQYF. The CDR3 region has the DNA TGTGCCAGCAGTGAAGGTGCGGGGGGGTCCACAGATACGCAGTATTTT. The rearrangement links TRBV6-1 to TRBJ2-3; 9 bases are shared with TRBD2. CDR1 MNHNS and CDR2 SASEGT come from the germline V gene. V lost 1 base and J lost 2; bases outside the gene matches: 4. The CDR3 loop spans 16 amino acids.

The sample holds many counts of this clone. The chain combines TRBV20-1 with TRBJ2-3; TRBD2 agrees at 9 bases. The CDR3 sequence is 14 residues long. V was clipped by 3 bases and J by 6 bases; unmatched bases: 7. The germline CDR1 and CDR2 sequences are DFQATT and SNEGSKA (reference sequence). The CDR3 loop is CSASEAGGADTQYF. In DNA form, the CDR3 reads TGCAGTGCTAGTGAAGCGGGAGGAGCTGATACGCAGTATTTT.

This clone was picked up a small number of times. V gene TRBV12-3 or TRBV12-4 combines with J gene TRBJ2-7, with D perhaps TRBD2 (5 bases). Trimming shortened V by 2 bases and J by 5 bases, and 16 bases separated the two germline ends. The CDR3 consists of 15 residues. The CDR3 DNA reads TGTGCCAGCAGTTTACAGGCCGAGGGATACAACGAGCAGTACTTC. Its translation is CASSLQAEGYNEQYF.